The 9 T cell receptor beta chains below all came from one sample that was sequenced in a study of T cells in Graves' hyperthyroidism and ophthalmopathy. Amplified TCR beta CDR3 regions derived from RNA transcripts. HTBI primers drove first-round RT-PCR of the TCR CDR3. MiXCR, run by TCRdb on the multiplex PCR reads, gives a single entry per CDR3 protein. This sample has about 690,000 distinct CDR3 sequences; approximately 15% occur once, and the top ten carry about 16%. Input material: blood. These receptors originate from a man between 45 and 60 years old with Graves' hyperthyroidism.

At least ten counts were recorded for this clonotype. The chain carries TRBV7-9 and TRBJ1-2, with D hard to call. The germline V and J ends were trimmed by 7 bases and 5 bases, with 17 bases remaining between them. Per germline, CDR1 SEHNR and CDR2 FQNEAQ (reference sequence). The CDR3 is 14 residues long. The CDR3 protein is CASTPRSSTYGYTF. Here the CDR3 DNA reads TGTGCCAGCACCCCTAGGTCATCCACTTATGGCTACACCTTC. The full variable domain, rest sourced from reference TRBV7-9 and TRBJ1-2, is DTGVSQNPRHKITKRGQNVTFRCDPISEHNRLYWYRQTLGQGPEFLTYFQNEAQLEKSRLLSDRFSAERPKGSFSTLEIQRTEQGDSAMYLCASTPRSSTYGYTFGSGTRLTVV.

V usage is TRBV19 and J usage is TRBJ2-1, with 12 bases matching TRBD2. The length of the CDR3 is 19 residues. J gave up 1 base and V 2 bases, and 9 bases lay outside the gene matches. Germline V CDR1 and CDR2: LNHDA, SQIVND (reference sequence). The CDR3 nucleotides read TGTGCCAGTAGTATATGGGGGCTAGCGGGAGGGGAATCCTACAATGAGCAGTTCTTC. This encodes CASSIWGLAGGESYNEQFF. Using reference TRBV19 and TRBJ2-1 for the parts outside the CDR3, the full variable domain is DGGITQSPKYLFRKEGQNVTLSCEQNLNHDAMYWYRQDPGQGLRLIYYSQIVNDFQKGDIAEGYSVSREKKESFPLTVTSAQKNPTAFYLCASSIWGLAGGESYNEQFFGPGTRLTVL.

This clonotype was recorded at least ten times. The CDR3 coding sequence is TGTGCCAGCAGGCGGGACAGCGCTAATTCACCCCTCCACTTT. Amino acids: CASRRDSANSPLHF. V gene TRBV6-1 combines with J gene TRBJ1-6, with 7 bases that match TRBD1. CDR3 length: 14 residues. V was pared by 6 bases and J by 6 bases, with 5 bases of the junction left unmatched. Germline CDR1 is MNHNS and CDR2 is SASEGT.

This clonotype was recorded many times. In DNA, the CDR3 is TGCAGTGCTAGAGATCAGGGAGTCAGCGCGAACACTGAAGCTTTCTTT. The encoded protein is CSARDQGVSANTEAFF. The chain carries TRBV20-1 and TRBJ1-1; maybe TRBD1 (5 bases). The V end lost 0 bases, the J end lost 1 base, and 15 bases lay between the germline ends. The CDR3 totals 16 residues. Per germline, CDR1 DFQATT and CDR2 SNEGSKA (reference sequence).

This clonotype occurred a few times. The CDR3 DNA reads as TGTGCCAGCAGCTCGATCCGGGAAGTCGCCGGGGAGCTGTTTTTT. It codes for CASSSIREVAGELFF. V and J are TRBV11-2 and TRBJ2-2; the D gene is possibly TRBD2 (5 bases). The germline V and J ends were trimmed by 4 bases and 6 bases, with 15 bases remaining between them. The CDR3 loop spans 15 amino acids. The germline gives CDR1 SGHAT, CDR2 FQNNGV.

This clonotype came up many times. The V call is TRBV20-1, the J call TRBJ2-5; 14 bases are a match to TRBD2. The CDR3 has 15 residues. The germline gives CDR1 DFQATT, CDR2 SNEGSKA (reference sequence). V lost 4 bases, J lost 4 bases, and 5 bases stayed unmatched. As DNA, the CDR3 is TGCAGTGCTATCCCGGGACTAGCGGGAGCAGAGACCCAGTACTTC. It translates to CSAIPGLAGAETQYF.

This clonotype came up many times. The chain combines TRBV11-2 with TRBJ2-5; 10 bases fit TRBD2. This CDR3 is 16 amino acids long. V shed 3 bases, J shed 2 bases, and the junction held 6 bases outside the gene matches. Germline V lookup: CDR1 SGHAT, CDR2 FQNNGV. The CDR3 nucleotides are TGTGCCAGCAGCTTCGGTAGCGGGAGGAGTCAAGAGACCCAGTACTTC. It yields the protein CASSFGSGRSQETQYF.

This clonotype was observed a few times. The V and J genes are TRBV19 and TRBJ2-1; no firm D call. Germline CDR1 is LNHDA and CDR2 is SQIVND (reference sequence). The CDR3 sequence is 13 residues long. Trimming stripped 3 bases from V and 6 bases from J, with 9 bases between. The CDR3 protein is CASSMSVLNEQFF. CDR3 nucleotide sequence: TGTGCCAGTAGTATGAGTGTTCTCAATGAGCAGTTCTTC.

This clonotype was observed a few times. The CDR3 spells CATSGTGVGLVQETQYF. The CDR3 nucleotides read TGTGCCACCAGCGGGACAGGGGTTGGACTAGTACAAGAGACCCAGTACTTC. This rearrangement joins TRBV24-1 to TRBJ2-5, with TRBD1 matching over 10 bases. This CDR3 has 17 residues. The germline gives CDR1 KGHDR, CDR2 SFDVKD. The J segment lost 2 bases and the V segment lost 7 bases, leaving 12 bases of the junction unmatched.